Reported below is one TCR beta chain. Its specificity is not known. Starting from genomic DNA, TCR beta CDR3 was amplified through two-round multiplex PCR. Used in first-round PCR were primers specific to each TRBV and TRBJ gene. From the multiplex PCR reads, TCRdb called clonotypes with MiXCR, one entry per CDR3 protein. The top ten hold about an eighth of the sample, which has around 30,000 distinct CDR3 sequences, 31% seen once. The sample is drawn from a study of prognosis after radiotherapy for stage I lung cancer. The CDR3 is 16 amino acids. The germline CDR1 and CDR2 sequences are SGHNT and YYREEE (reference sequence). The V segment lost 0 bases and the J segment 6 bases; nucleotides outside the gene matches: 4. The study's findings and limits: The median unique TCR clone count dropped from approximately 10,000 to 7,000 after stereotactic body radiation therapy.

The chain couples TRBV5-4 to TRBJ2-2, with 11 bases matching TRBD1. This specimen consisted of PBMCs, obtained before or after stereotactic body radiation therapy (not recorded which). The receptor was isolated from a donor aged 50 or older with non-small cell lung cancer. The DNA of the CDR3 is TGTGCCAGCAGCTTGGCGGGACAGGGGGTCCCCGGGGAGCTGTTTTTT. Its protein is CASSLAGQGVPGELFF.